The 32 T cell receptor beta chains presented below share a single source sample, sequenced in a study of Graves' ophthalmopathy and Graves' hyperthyroidism. Amplification from RNA transcripts yielded the TCR beta CDR3 regions. HTBI primers served in a first-round RT-PCR, which a second-round multiplex PCR followed. One entry per CDR3 protein, called by TCRdb with MiXCR from the multiplex PCR reads. The sample lists about 480,000 distinct CDR3 sequences, around an eighth occurring once. The sequenced material came from blood. These receptors all stem from a woman aged 25 to 39 with Graves' ophthalmopathy.

This clonotype was observed at least ten times. The chain is built from TRBV18 and TRBJ2-7; D is unresolved. V shed 6 bases and J shed 11 bases, with 20 bases lying between them. The CDR3 runs to 13 residues. Germline V lookup: CDR1 KGHSH, CDR2 LQKENI. The CDR3 DNA sequence: TGTGCCAGCTCCCCTAGAGAACCACGGAGCAAGTACTTC. Protein sequence: CASSPREPRSKYF.

This clonotype was detected ten times or more. V usage is TRBV29-1 and J usage is TRBJ2-7; 7 bases match TRBD1. This CDR3 has 13 residues. Germline CDR1 and CDR2: SQVTM and ANQGSEA. J lost 2 bases, V lost 6 bases, and 7 bases had no gene match. The CDR3 reads CSVNRGTPYEQYF. In DNA form, the CDR3 reads TGCAGCGTCAACAGGGGTACCCCCTACGAGCAGTACTTC.

A few counts support this clonotype. The V gene is TRBV12-3 or TRBV12-4, the J gene TRBJ2-2; TRBD1 matches 10 bases. V shed 7 bases and J 6 bases; nucleotides not matched to a gene: 11. This CDR3 spans 16 amino acids. The CDR3 coding sequence is TGTGCCAGCAAAACCCCCGGGACAGGGGTTTCCGGGGAGCTGTTTTTT. This codes for CASKTPGTGVSGELFF.

This clonotype was counted many times. The chain is built from TRBV29-1 and TRBJ1-1; weak D call: TRBD1 (6 bases). V lost 8 bases to trimming and J lost 6 bases, with 16 bases between them. Germline lookup yields CDR1 SQVTM and CDR2 ANQGSEA. The CDR3 consists of 12 residues. The chain's CDR3 is CSFTSGQAEAFF. The DNA of the CDR3 is TGCAGCTTTACTTCGGGACAAGCTGAAGCTTTCTTT.

This clonotype was observed a few times. V is TRBV9 and J is TRBJ1-1; no reliable D call. Germline-derived CDR1 and CDR2 are SGDLS and YYNGEE. Trimming cost V 0 bases and J 5 bases, with 11 bases left between them. The CDR3 length is 14 residues. The CDR3 DNA is TGTGCCAGCAGCGTAGCCCCGAAAGGGACTGAAGCTTTCTTT. This sequence encodes CASSVAPKGTEAFF.

Ten or more counts support this clonotype. The rearrangement joins TRBV28 to TRBJ1-5; tentatively, D is TRBD1 (6 bases). CDR3 length: 14 amino acids. The V end lost 2 bases, the J end lost 6 bases, and 11 bases lay between the germline ends. The germline CDR1 and CDR2 sequences are MDHEN and SYDVKM. The CDR3 DNA is TGTGCCAGCAGTTTACAGGGGATCCGTCAGCCCCAGCATTTT. Protein product: CASSLQGIRQPQHF.

This clonotype was picked up many times. This chain uses TRBV27 with TRBJ2-2; no reliable D call. This CDR3 contains 13 residues. Trimming took off 6 bases at V and 5 bases at J, with 10 bases between the two ends. CDR1 and CDR2 from the germline V gene are MNHEY and SMNVEV (reference sequence). This CDR3 is CASRMLITGELFF. The CDR3 DNA sequence: TGTGCCAGCAGAATGTTAATAACCGGGGAGCTGTTTTTT.

This clonotype came up many times. The chain employs TRBV19 and TRBJ1-5, with 7 bases aligning to TRBD1. The germline V gene encodes CDR1 LNHDA and CDR2 SQIVND (reference sequence). This CDR3 spans 15 amino acids. The V gene end was trimmed by 5 bases and the J gene end by 4 bases; junction bases not matched to a gene: 8. In DNA, the CDR3 is TGTGCCAGTAGTCTTTACAGGGGTGGGAATCAGCCCCAGCATTTT. Translated, it gives CASSLYRGGNQPQHF.

In this sample, this clonotype turned up a few times. The chain is built from TRBV10-3 and TRBJ1-5; 9 bases map to TRBD1. Germline assignment: CDR1 ENHRY and CDR2 SYGVKD. This CDR3 spans 16 amino acids. V trimming: 0 bases; J trimming: 4 bases; junction bases outside the gene matches: 4. CDR3 residues: CAISESGGQGNQPQHF. In DNA form, the CDR3 reads TGTGCCATCAGTGAGTCGGGGGGACAGGGAAATCAGCCCCAGCATTTT.

This clonotype was seen at least ten times. This chain uses TRBV6-1 with TRBJ2-4; 9 nucleotides align to TRBD2. The ends lost 2 bases at V and 11 bases at J; junction bases unmatched: 7. The CDR3 runs 14 residues. Germline V lookup: CDR1 MNHNS, CDR2 SASEGT. The CDR3 region is CASSETGTSSVQYF. The CDR3 DNA reads as TGTGCCAGCAGTGAAACCGGGACTAGCTCGGTTCAGTACTTC.

Many counts were recorded for this clonotype. The chain carries TRBV20-1 and TRBJ2-7; D remains unclear. The ends were cut back, 1 base at V and 0 bases at J, with 10 bases in the middle. CDR3 length equals 14 residues. Germline lookup yields CDR1 DFQATT and CDR2 SNEGSKA (reference sequence). The CDR3: CSARAEPHSYEQYF. The CDR3 DNA is TGCAGTGCTAGAGCGGAACCGCACTCCTACGAGCAGTACTTC.

This clonotype was counted between two and nine times. V and J are TRBV16 and TRBJ1-6; no firm D call. Trimming took 5 bases from V and 0 from J, leaving 11 bases between them. The CDR3 totals 16 residues. Looked up from germline, CDR1 is KGHSY and CDR2 is FQNENV. The CDR3 DNA reads as TGTGCCAGCAGCAGAGAATCTAGCTCCTATAATTCACCCCTCCACTTT. This sequence encodes CASSRESSSYNSPLHF.

This clonotype was counted a few times. The chain carries TRBV3-1 and TRBJ1-2; D is possibly TRBD1 (5 bases). Trimming cost V 1 base and J 4 bases, with 13 bases left between them. This CDR3 has 15 amino acids. The germline V gene encodes CDR1 LGHDT and CDR2 YNNKEL (reference sequence). Here the CDR3 reads CASSQGAGRVYGYTF. For the CDR3, the DNA is TGTGCCAGCAGCCAAGGAGCTGGCAGGGTCTATGGCTACACCTTC.

This clonotype was seen only a few times. This chain links TRBV19 with TRBJ2-7, with a tentative D call TRBD2 (6 bases). V gave up 1 base and J gave up 1 base, with 11 bases separating them. The CDR3 sequence is 15 residues long. Germline lookup yields CDR1 LNHDA and CDR2 SQIVND (reference sequence). DNA for the CDR3: TGTGCCAGTAGTATAGCGGGGGAAGTATCCTACGAGCAGTACTTC. Translated, it gives CASSIAGEVSYEQYF. Full variable domain (rest looked up from reference TRBV19 and TRBJ2-7): DGGITQSPKYLFRKEGQNVTLSCEQNLNHDAMYWYRQDPGQGLRLIYYSQIVNDFQKGDIAEGYSVSREKKESFPLTVTSAQKNPTAFYLCASSIAGEVSYEQYFGPGTRLTVT.

This clonotype was detected many times. V gene TRBV19 combines with J gene TRBJ1-5; 7 bases align to TRBD1. The CDR3 is 15 amino acids. CDR1 is LNHDA and CDR2 is SQIVND in the germline V gene (reference sequence). After removal of 5 bases from V and 3 bases from J, the junction contained 7 bases not matched to a gene. In DNA form, the CDR3 reads TGTGCCAGTAGTGCCGACAGGGAGTACAATCAGCCCCAGCATTTT. Residues: CASSADREYNQPQHF.

This clonotype has ten or more counts. J is TRBJ1-5 and V is TRBV7-8; D perhaps matches TRBD1 (5 bases). The ends were cut back, 1 base at V and 9 bases at J, with 13 bases in the middle. Germline CDR1 reads SGHVS; CDR2 reads FQNEAQ. The CDR3 consists of 14 residues. Here the CDR3 reads CASSLETGRGPQHF. CDR3 coding DNA: TGTGCCAGCAGCTTAGAAACGGGACGGGGGCCCCAGCATTTT.

In its sample, this clonotype was seen a few times. The chain couples TRBV28 to TRBJ1-6, with D maybe TRBD1 (6 bases). Between the trimmed V and J ends, which lost 11 bases and 10 bases, there was a span of 18 bases. Germline assignment: CDR1 MDHEN and CDR2 SYDVKM. CDR3 size: 13 residues. CDR3 sequence (DNA): TGTGCCCCTAGGACAGTGGCTAGATCACCCCTCCACTTT. Its protein is CAPRTVARSPLHF. The entire variable domain, with the rest obtained from reference TRBV28 and TRBJ1-6, is as follows: DVKVTQSSRYLVKRTGEKVFLECVQDMDHENMFWYRQDPGLGLRLIYFSYDVKMKEKGDIPEGYSVSREKKERFSLILESASTNQTSMYLCAPRTVARSPLHFGNGTRLTVT.

This clonotype was seen repeatedly, ten times or more. This chain joins TRBV28 and TRBJ2-5, with TRBD1 matching 9 bases. The CDR3 consists of 16 residues. V lost 5 bases, J lost 5 bases, and 12 bases stayed unmatched. Germline lookup yields CDR1 MDHEN and CDR2 SYDVKM. DNA for the CDR3: TGTGCCAGCAGTGCGCCCTCGGACAGGGGAGTGGAGACCCAGTACTTC. This codes for CASSAPSDRGVETQYF.

This clonotype was picked up many times. The chain links TRBV5-1 to TRBJ1-6, with D possibly being TRBD1 (6 bases). Trimming removed 2 bases at V and 0 bases at J, with 9 bases between. This CDR3 has 16 amino acids. From germline, CDR1 is SGHRS and CDR2 YFSETQ. The CDR3 coding sequence is TGCGCCAGCAGCTTCAGGGACAACTCCTATAATTCACCCCTCCACTTT. This encodes CASSFRDNSYNSPLHF.

The DNA for the CDR3 is TGTGCCAGCAGTTTAGATATCTGGGGGATTGGGACTGAAGCTTTCTTT. It is translated as CASSLDIWGIGTEAFF. The chain is built from TRBV12-3 or TRBV12-4 and TRBJ1-1; D may be TRBD1 (5 bases). Trimming took 1 base from V and 5 from J, leaving 17 bases between them. The CDR3 length is 16 residues.

Remarks on this clonotype: A much larger clone is a single base away; this may be a read error. V is TRBV7-9 and J is TRBJ2-5; 8 nucleotides line up with TRBD1. Germline loops: CDR1 SEHNR, CDR2 FQNEAQ (reference sequence). This CDR3 comprises 15 residues. CDR3 DNA sequence: TGTGCCAGCAGTCACAGGGGGAGATGGCACGAGACCAAGTACTTC. This codes for CASSHRGRWHETKYF.

This clonotype was observed many times. CDR3 sequence: CASSAGPSTYEQYF. In DNA, the CDR3 is TGTGCCAGCAGTGCCGGCCCTAGCACCTACGAGCAGTACTTC. V gene TRBV28 combines with J gene TRBJ2-7, with D perhaps matching TRBD2 (5 bases). This CDR3 has 14 residues. Trimming stripped 5 bases from V and 2 bases from J, with 13 bases between. The germline CDR1 and CDR2 sequences are MDHEN and SYDVKM.

The chain joins TRBV30 to TRBJ2-6; D perhaps matches TRBD2 (6 bases). From germline, CDR1 is GTSNPN and CDR2 SVGIG (reference sequence). Trimming removed 2 bases from V and 4 bases from J, with 12 bases in between. The CDR3 length is 15 residues. CDR3 region: CAWSLGGIGANVLTF. The CDR3 DNA reads TGTGCCTGGAGTTTAGGAGGGATCGGGGCCAACGTCCTGACTTTC.

This clonotype was counted ten times or more. The CDR3 spells CASRTSGGASEQYF. The CDR3 coding sequence is TGTGCCAGCCGGACTAGCGGGGGGGCCTCCGAGCAGTACTTC. J is TRBJ2-7 and V is TRBV6-2 or TRBV6-3; the match to TRBD2 covers 15 bases. Germline-derived CDR1 and CDR2 are MNHEY and SVGEGT. Germline trimming cut 8 bases from V and 6 bases from J; bases unmatched to any gene: 5. The CDR3 extends over 14 amino acids.

This clonotype has ten or more counts. The CDR3 DNA follows: TGTGCCAGCAGTGACAGGGGGCTTAACTATGGCTACACCTTC. Translation gives CASSDRGLNYGYTF. The chain carries TRBV6-1 and TRBJ1-2, with 8 bases lining up with TRBD1. Losses at the gene ends were 3 bases for V and 1 base for J; bases not matched to a gene: 1. CDR1 MNHNS and CDR2 SASEGT come from the germline V gene. This CDR3 is 14 amino acids long.

This clonotype was detected ten times or more. V and J are TRBV27 and TRBJ2-7; 10 bases match TRBD1. J was trimmed by 7 bases and V by 4 bases; bases with no gene match: 10. Germline V gene sequence: CDR1 MNHEY, CDR2 SMNVEV (reference sequence). This CDR3 is built from 15 residues. The CDR3 reads CASSWRQGATEEQYF. The CDR3 DNA sequence: TGTGCCAGCAGTTGGAGACAGGGGGCCACAGAAGAGCAGTACTTC.

The table lists this clonotype with many counts. The rearrangement links TRBV6-2 or TRBV6-3 to TRBJ2-5; TRBD2 matches at 9 bases. Germline CDR1 MNHEY, CDR2 SVGEGT. The CDR3 is made up of 14 amino acids. The J segment lost 3 bases and the V segment lost 8 bases, leaving 7 bases of the junction unmatched. The CDR3 DNA sequence: TGTGCCAGCGGGATTAGCGGGGGTAAAGAGACCCAGTACTTC. The encoded protein is CASGISGGKETQYF.

This clonotype occurred many times. This chain links TRBV18 with TRBJ2-2, with 11 bases aligning to TRBD2. There are 17 residues in the CDR3. The ends lost 3 bases at V and 3 bases at J; junction bases unmatched: 6. Germline values: CDR1 KGHSH, CDR2 LQKENI. The CDR3 DNA sequence: TGTGCCAGCTCACCTGATGGGACTAGCGGAGACACCGGGGAGCTGTTTTTT. This encodes CASSPDGTSGDTGELFF.

This clonotype was seen many times. The J gene is TRBJ1-1, the V gene TRBV5-1; D uncertain. CDR1 is SGHRS, CDR2 YFSETQ, per germline. The CDR3 is 14 residues long. V shed 0 bases and J shed 4 bases, with 10 bases lying between them. The DNA of the CDR3 is TGCGCCAGCAGCTTGGCCGACCATTCCACTGAAGCTTTCTTT. This sequence encodes CASSLADHSTEAFF.

This clonotype was observed a few times. The chain combines TRBV5-4 with TRBJ1-1; TRBD1 matches 8 bases. V shed 6 bases and J 6 bases; nucleotides not matched to a gene: 19. CDR1 is SGHNT, CDR2 YYREEE, per germline (reference sequence). The CDR3 extends over 17 amino acids. The CDR3 sequence: CASTLQGVLNLAPEAFF. CDR3 sequence (DNA): TGTGCCAGCACCTTACAGGGGGTGCTAAACCTCGCCCCTGAAGCTTTCTTT.

The chain has TRBV16 and TRBJ2-7; unclear D gene. V lost 1 base and J lost 5, with 3 bases in between. Per the germline V gene, CDR1 is KGHSY and CDR2 is FQNENV. The CDR3 contains 11 residues. CDR3 region: CASSQWNEQYF. The CDR3 DNA reads as TGTGCCAGCAGCCAATGGAACGAGCAGTACTTC.

This clonotype was observed at least ten times. The genes are TRBV5-1 and TRBJ2-5; tentatively, D is TRBD1 (6 bases). CDR1 is SGHRS, CDR2 YFSETQ, per germline. The CDR3 has 14 amino acids. V lost 2 bases and J lost 5, with 13 bases in between. CDR3 protein: CASSFLQGAETQYF. The CDR3 nucleotides read TGCGCCAGCAGCTTTCTACAGGGAGCGGAGACCCAGTACTTC.